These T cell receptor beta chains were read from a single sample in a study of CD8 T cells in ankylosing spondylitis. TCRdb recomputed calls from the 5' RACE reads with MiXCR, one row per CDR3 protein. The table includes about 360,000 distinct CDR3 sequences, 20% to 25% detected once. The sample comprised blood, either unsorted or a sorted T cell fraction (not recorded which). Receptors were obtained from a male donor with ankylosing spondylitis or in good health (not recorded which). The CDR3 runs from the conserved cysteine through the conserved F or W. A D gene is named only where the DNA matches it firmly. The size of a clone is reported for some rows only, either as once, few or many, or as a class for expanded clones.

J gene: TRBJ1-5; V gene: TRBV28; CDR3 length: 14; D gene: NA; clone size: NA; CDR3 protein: CASSFRGGVQPQHF; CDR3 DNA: TGTGCCAGCAGTTTTCGGGGGGGTGTTCAGCCCCAGCATTTT
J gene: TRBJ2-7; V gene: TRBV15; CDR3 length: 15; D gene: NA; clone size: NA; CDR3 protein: CATSRAPDSSYEQYF; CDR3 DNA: TGTGCCACCAGCAGAGCTCCGGACAGTTCCTACGAGCAGTACTTC
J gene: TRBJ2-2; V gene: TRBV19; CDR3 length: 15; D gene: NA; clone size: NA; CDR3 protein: CASSTRDENTGELFF; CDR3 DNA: TGTGCCAGTAGTACTCGGGACGAGAACACCGGGGAGCTGTTTTTT
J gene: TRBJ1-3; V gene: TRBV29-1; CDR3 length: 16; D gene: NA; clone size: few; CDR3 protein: CSVEDQGTPEGNTIYF; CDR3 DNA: TGCAGCGTTGAAGATCAGGGGACACCAGAAGGAAACACCATATATTTT
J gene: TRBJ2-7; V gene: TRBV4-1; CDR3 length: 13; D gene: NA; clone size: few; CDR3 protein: CASSQSISYEQYF; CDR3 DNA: TGCGCCAGCAGCCAATCAATCTCCTACGAGCAGTACTTC
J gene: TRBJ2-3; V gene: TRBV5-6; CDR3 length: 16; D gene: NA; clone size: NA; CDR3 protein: CASSLDVLISTDTQYF; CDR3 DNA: TGTGCCAGCAGCTTGGACGTCCTCATAAGCACAGATACGCAGTATTTT
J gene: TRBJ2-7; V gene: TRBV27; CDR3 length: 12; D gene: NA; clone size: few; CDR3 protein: CASSPSRDEQYF; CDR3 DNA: TGTGCCAGCAGTCCCTCTCGCGACGAGCAGTACTTC
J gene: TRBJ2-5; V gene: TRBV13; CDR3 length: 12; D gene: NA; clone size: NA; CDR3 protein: CASSSLIETQYF; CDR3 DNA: TGTGCCAGCAGCTCCCTCATAGAGACCCAGTACTTC
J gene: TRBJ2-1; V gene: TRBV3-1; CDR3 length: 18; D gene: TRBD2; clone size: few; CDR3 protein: CASSQVTSGGPPYNEQFF; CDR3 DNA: TGTGCCAGCAGCCAAGTGACTAGCGGGGGCCCCCCCTACAATGAGCAGTTCTTC
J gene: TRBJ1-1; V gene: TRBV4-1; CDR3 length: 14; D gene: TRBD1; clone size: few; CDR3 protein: CASSQDTGGTEAFF; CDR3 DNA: TGCGCCAGCAGCCAAGATACAGGGGGCACTGAAGCTTTCTTT
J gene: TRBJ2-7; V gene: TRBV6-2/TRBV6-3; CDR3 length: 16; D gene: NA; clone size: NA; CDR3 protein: CASSYNREILSYEQYF; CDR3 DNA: TGTGCCAGCAGTTATAATCGTGAGATACTCTCCTACGAGCAGTACTTC
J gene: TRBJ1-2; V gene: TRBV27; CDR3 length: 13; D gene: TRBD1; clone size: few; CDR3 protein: CASSPDRDHGYTF; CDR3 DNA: TGTGCCAGCAGCCCGGACAGGGACCATGGCTACACCTTC
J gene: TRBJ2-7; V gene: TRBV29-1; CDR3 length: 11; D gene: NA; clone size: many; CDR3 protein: CSVGQAYEQYF; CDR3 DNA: TGCAGCGTTGGACAAGCGTACGAGCAGTACTTC
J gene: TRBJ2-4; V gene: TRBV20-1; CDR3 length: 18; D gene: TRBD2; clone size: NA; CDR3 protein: CSARDLMGLAGELNIQYF; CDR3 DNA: TGCAGTGCTAGAGATCTTATGGGACTAGCGGGGGAGTTAAACATTCAGTACTTC
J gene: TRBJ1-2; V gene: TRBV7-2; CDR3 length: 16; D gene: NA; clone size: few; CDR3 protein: CASSLGGAGSNYGYTF; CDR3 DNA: TGTGCCAGCAGCTTAGGGGGGGCAGGGAGTAACTATGGCTACACCTTC
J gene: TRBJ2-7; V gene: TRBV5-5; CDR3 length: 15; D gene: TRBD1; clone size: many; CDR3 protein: CASSLGQGGRYEQYF; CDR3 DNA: TGTGCCAGCAGCTTGGGACAGGGGGGACGTTACGAGCAGTACTTC
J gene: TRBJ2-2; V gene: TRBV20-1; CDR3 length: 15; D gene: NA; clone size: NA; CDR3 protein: CSARDPGEGTGELFF; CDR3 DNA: TGCAGTGCTAGAGATCCCGGCGAGGGCACCGGGGAGCTGTTTTTT
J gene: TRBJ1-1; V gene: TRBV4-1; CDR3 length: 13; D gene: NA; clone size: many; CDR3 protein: CASSPILNTEAFF; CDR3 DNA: TGCGCCAGCAGCCCCATTTTGAACACTGAAGCTTTCTTT
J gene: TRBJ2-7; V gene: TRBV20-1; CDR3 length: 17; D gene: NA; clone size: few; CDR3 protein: CSARGGNTGGSSYEQYF; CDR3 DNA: TGCAGTGCTAGAGGCGGGAACACAGGAGGATCAAGCTACGAGCAGTACTTC
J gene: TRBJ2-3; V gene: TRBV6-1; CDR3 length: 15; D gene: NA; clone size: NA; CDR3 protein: CASSPLRRNTDTQYF; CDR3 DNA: TGTGCCAGCAGTCCACTCCGGCGTAACACAGATACGCAGTATTTT
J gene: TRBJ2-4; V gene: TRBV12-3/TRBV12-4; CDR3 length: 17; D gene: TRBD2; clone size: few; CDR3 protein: CASSFQGLAGGQNIQYF; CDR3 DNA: TGTGCCAGCAGTTTCCAGGGACTAGCGGGGGGTCAAAACATTCAGTACTTC
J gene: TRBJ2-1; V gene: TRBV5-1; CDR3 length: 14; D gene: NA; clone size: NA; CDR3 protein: CASSLMDPLDEQFF; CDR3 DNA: TGCGCCAGCAGCTTGATGGACCCGTTGGATGAGCAGTTCTTC
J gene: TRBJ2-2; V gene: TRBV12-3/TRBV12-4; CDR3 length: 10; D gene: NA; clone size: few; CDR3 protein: CASSGLGLFF; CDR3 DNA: TGTGCCAGCAGCGGCCTAGGGCTGTTTTTT
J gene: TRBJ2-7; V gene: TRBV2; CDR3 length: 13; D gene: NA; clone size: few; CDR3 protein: CASTDAGSYEQYF; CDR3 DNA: TGTGCCAGCACCGACGCCGGCTCCTACGAGCAGTACTTC
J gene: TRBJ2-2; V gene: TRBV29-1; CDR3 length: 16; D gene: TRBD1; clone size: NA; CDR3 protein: CSVGLGQGIATGELFF; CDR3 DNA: TGCAGCGTTGGCCTGGGACAGGGTATAGCGACCGGGGAGCTGTTTTTT
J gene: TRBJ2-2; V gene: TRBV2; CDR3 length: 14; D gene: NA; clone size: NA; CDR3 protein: CASSELADTGELFF; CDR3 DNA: TGTGCCAGCAGTGAACTAGCTGACACCGGGGAGCTGTTTTTT
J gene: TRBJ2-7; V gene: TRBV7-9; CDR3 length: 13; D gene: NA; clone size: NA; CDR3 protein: CASSLAVGGEQYF; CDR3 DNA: TGTGCCAGCAGCTTAGCGGTGGGGGGCGAGCAGTACTTC
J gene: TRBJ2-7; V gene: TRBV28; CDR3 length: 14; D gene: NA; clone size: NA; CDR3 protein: CASSYPQKHYEQYF; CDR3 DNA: TGTGCCAGCAGTTACCCACAAAAACACTACGAGCAGTACTTC
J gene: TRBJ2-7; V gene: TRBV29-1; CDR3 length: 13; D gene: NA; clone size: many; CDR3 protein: CSVEPPGTYEQYF; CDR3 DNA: TGCAGCGTTGAACCCCCAGGAACCTACGAGCAGTACTTC
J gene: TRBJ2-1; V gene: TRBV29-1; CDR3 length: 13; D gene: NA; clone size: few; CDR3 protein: CSVRRNQYNEQFF; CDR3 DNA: TGCAGCGTCCGCAGAAATCAGTACAATGAGCAGTTCTTC
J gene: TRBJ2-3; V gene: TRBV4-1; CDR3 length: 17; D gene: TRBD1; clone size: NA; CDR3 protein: CASSQVHRDRGQDTQYF; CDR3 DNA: TGCGCCAGCAGCCAAGTCCACAGGGACAGGGGGCAAGATACGCAGTATTTT
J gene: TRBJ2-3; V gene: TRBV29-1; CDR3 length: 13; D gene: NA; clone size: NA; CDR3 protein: CSGWTESTDTQYF; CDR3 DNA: TGCAGCGGATGGACAGAAAGCACAGATACGCAGTATTTT
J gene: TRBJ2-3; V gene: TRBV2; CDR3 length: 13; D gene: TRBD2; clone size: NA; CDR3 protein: CASSSRGGDTQYF; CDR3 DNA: TGTGCCAGCAGTAGCCGGGGGGGAGATACGCAGTATTTT
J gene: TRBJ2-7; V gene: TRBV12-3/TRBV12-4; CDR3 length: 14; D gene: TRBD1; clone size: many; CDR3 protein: CASSLGDRGYEQYF; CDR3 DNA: TGTGCCAGCAGTTTGGGGGACAGGGGATACGAGCAGTACTTC
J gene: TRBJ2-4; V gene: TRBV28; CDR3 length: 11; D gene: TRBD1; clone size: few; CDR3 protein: CASSWGQGMDF; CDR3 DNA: TGTGCCAGCAGCTGGGGACAGGGGATGGACTTC